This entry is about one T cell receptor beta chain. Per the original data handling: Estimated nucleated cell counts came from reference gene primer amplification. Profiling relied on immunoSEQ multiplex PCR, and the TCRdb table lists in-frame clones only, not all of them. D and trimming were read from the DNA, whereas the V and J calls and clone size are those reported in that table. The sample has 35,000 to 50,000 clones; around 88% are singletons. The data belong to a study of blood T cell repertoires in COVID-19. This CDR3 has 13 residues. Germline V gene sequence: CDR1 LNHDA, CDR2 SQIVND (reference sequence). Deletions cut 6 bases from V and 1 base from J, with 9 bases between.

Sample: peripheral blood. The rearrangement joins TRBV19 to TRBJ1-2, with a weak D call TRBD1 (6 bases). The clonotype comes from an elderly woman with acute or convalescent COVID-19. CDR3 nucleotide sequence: TGTGCCAGTAGATCACAGGGTAACTATGGCTACACCTTC. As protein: CASRSQGNYGYTF.